This TCR beta chain was captured in a study of brain metastases from non-small cell lung cancer. Regarding the study as a whole: Paired brain metastases and primary tumors largely shared TCR repertoires. Expanded T-cell clones appeared in approximately 64% of brain metastases over primaries. Compared with primary tumors, brain metastases showed less T-cell infiltration.

V was cut by 2 bases and J by 2 bases, with 12 bases left in between. This CDR3 has 15 residues. The germline V gene encodes CDR1 LGHNA and CDR2 YSLEER. Assay: immunoSEQ multiplex PCR; the TCRdb copy retains only in-frame clones and omits some. This repertoire shows about 1,500 clones, roughly four fifths found once; its top ten account for approximately 13%. A remark on this clone: Its antigen is not identified.

V gene TRBV4-3 combines with J gene TRBJ1-2, with D hard to call. The sequencing input was primary lung tumor tissue. The sequence came from a donor aged 40 or over with non-small cell lung cancer. CDR3 DNA sequence: TGCGCCAGCAGCCAAATGGCAGGTGTAAACTATGGCTACACCTTC. Its translation is CASSQMAGVNYGYTF.